The entry below describes one T cell receptor (beta chain). Its antigen is not identified. A read error may produce the germline difference seen at one junction end. Using a constant-region primer together with ProtoScript II reverse transcriptase, TCR beta cDNA was made from about 500 ng of total RNA. Generation of the TCR beta libraries relied on three nested multiplex PCR rounds using slightly modified ARM-PCR. A C-beta reverse primer and TRBV1-TRBV30 forward primers served in each of the first two PCR rounds, at approximately 10 cycles apiece. TCRdb fed the multiplex PCR reads into MiXCR, producing one record per CDR3 protein. The sample consists of fewer than 350,000 distinct CDR3 sequences, roughly 60% of them appearing once. The sample comes from a study of tumor-infiltrating lymphocytes in primary liver carcinoma. As for the study in general: Those enrolled were patients of both sexes, who were aged 30 to 69 years. Measuring about 4 to 10 cm across, the tumors were staged as T1-T3 N0M0.

Study-wide findings and caveats: Each sample was bulk and unsorted; consequently, CD4+ and CD8+ repertoires were not compared.

Extraction also yielded germline DNA, while blood RNA was obtained from unsorted whole blood. The CDR3 is made up of 16 amino acids. From germline, CDR1 is MNHEY and CDR2 SVGAGI. This chain uses TRBV6-5 with TRBJ2-3, with 9 positions matching TRBD2. The sample consisted of peripheral blood. The source is a man in his forties with primary liver carcinoma and hepatitis B virus infection. CDR3 region: CASSPRTSEVRDTQYF. The CDR3, as DNA: TGCGCCAGCAGTCCCCGGACTAGCGAAGTCAGGGATACGCAGTATTTT.